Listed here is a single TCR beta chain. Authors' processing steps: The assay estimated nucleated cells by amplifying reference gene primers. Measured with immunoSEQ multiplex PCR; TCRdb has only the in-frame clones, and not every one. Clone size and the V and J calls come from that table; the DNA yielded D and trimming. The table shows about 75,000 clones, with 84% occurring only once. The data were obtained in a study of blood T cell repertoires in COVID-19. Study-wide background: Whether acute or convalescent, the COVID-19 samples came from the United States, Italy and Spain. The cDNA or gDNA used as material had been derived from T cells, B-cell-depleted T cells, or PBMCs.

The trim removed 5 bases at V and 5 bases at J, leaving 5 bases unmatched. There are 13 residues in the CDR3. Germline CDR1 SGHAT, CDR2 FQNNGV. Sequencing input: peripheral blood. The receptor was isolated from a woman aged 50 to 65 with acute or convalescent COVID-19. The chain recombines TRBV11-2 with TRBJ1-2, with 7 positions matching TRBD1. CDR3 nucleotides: TGTGCCAGCAGCCCGGACAGGATTTATGGCTACACCTTC. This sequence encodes CASSPDRIYGYTF.